This is a list of T cell receptor beta chains from one sample in a study of blood T cell repertoires in COVID-19. Only in-frame clones appear in the TCRdb table, and some are missing; sequencing was by immunoSEQ multiplex PCR. The table shows about 300,000 clones, with less than 85% occurring only once. Specimen: peripheral blood. The receptors originated from a human donor with COVID-19, enrolled during active disease. The donor label of this sample is uncertain. Each CDR3 is given with its conserved first and last residue. Fields, in order: V gene, D gene, J gene, clone size, CDR3 protein, CDR3 DNA. The D gene is left open where the match is weak. Rows give clone size only sometimes, using once, few, many, or a class for an expanded clone.

v_call: TRBV19
d_call: -
j_call: TRBJ1-3
clone_size: -
cdr3_aa: CASSIGTGSGNTIYF
cdr3_nt: TGTGCCAGTAGTATCGGAACAGGGTCTGGAAACACCATATATTTT

v_call: TRBV9
d_call: -
j_call: TRBJ2-5
clone_size: -
cdr3_aa: CASSVRPGETQYF
cdr3_nt: TGTGCCAGCAGCGTACGTCCAGGGGAGACCCAGTACTTC

v_call: TRBV5-1
d_call: TRBD1
j_call: TRBJ1-2
clone_size: once
cdr3_aa: CASSLGQGASGYTF
cdr3_nt: TGCGCCAGCAGCTTGGGACAGGGGGCTTCTGGCTACACCTTC

v_call: TRBV11-3
d_call: -
j_call: TRBJ2-1
clone_size: -
cdr3_aa: CASSLGRGSDEQFF
cdr3_nt: TGTGCCAGCAGCTTAGGCCGGGGGTCCGATGAGCAGTTCTTC

v_call: TRBV11-3
d_call: TRBD1
j_call: TRBJ2-1
clone_size: -
cdr3_aa: CASSQDRYNEQFF
cdr3_nt: TGTGCCAGCAGCCAGGACAGGTACAATGAGCAGTTCTTC

v_call: TRBV2
d_call: -
j_call: TRBJ2-1
clone_size: -
cdr3_aa: CAGRTTSYNEQFF
cdr3_nt: TGTGCCGGGAGGACTACCTCCTACAATGAGCAGTTCTTC

v_call: TRBV29-1
d_call: -
j_call: TRBJ1-3
clone_size: -
cdr3_aa: CSVRVSGNTIYF
cdr3_nt: TGCAGCGTTCGAGTCTCTGGAAACACCATATATTTT

v_call: TRBV28
d_call: -
j_call: TRBJ1-4
clone_size: -
cdr3_aa: CASIGGGTNEKLFF
cdr3_nt: TGTGCCAGCATAGGCGGGGGGACTAATGAAAAACTGTTTTTT

v_call: TRBV28
d_call: -
j_call: TRBJ1-4
clone_size: -
cdr3_aa: CASSSGSGGISNEKLFF
cdr3_nt: TGTGCCAGCAGTTCAGGATCCGGCGGGATTTCTAATGAAAAACTGTTTTTT

v_call: TRBV6-5
d_call: TRBD2
j_call: TRBJ2-3
clone_size: -
cdr3_aa: CASSRPAGVDTQYF
cdr3_nt: TGTGCCAGCAGTCGGCCAGCGGGAGTAGATACGCAGTATTTT

v_call: TRBV5-1
d_call: -
j_call: TRBJ2-7
clone_size: -
cdr3_aa: CASSLQAAGEQYF
cdr3_nt: TGCGCCAGCAGCTTGCAGGCCGCGGGCGAGCAGTACTTC

v_call: TRBV10-3
d_call: TRBD1
j_call: TRBJ2-7
clone_size: -
cdr3_aa: CASTGTGRGEQYF
cdr3_nt: TGTGCCTCAACCGGGACAGGGAGGGGCGAGCAGTACTTC

v_call: TRBV30
d_call: -
j_call: TRBJ1-5
clone_size: few
cdr3_aa: CAWGIQGGQPQHF
cdr3_nt: TGTGCCTGGGGTATACAGGGTGGGCAGCCCCAGCATTTT

v_call: TRBV5-1
d_call: -
j_call: TRBJ1-3
clone_size: -
cdr3_aa: CASSSGPGGNTIYF
cdr3_nt: TGCGCCAGCAGCTCTGGACCGGGAGGAAACACCATATATTTT

v_call: TRBV7-9
d_call: TRBD1
j_call: TRBJ2-7
clone_size: -
cdr3_aa: CASSLGTGGGEQYF
cdr3_nt: TGTGCCAGCAGCCTCGGGACAGGGGGCGGCGAGCAGTACTTC

v_call: TRBV7-8
d_call: TRBD2
j_call: TRBJ2-7
clone_size: -
cdr3_aa: CASSLGWGASGSGQYF
cdr3_nt: TGTGCCAGCAGCTTAGGATGGGGGGCTAGCGGGAGTGGGCAGTACTTC

v_call: TRBV6-5
d_call: -
j_call: TRBJ1-2
clone_size: -
cdr3_aa: CASTLGTRYGYTF
cdr3_nt: TGTGCCAGCACCCTCGGGACAAGGTATGGCTACACCTTC

v_call: TRBV6-5
d_call: -
j_call: TRBJ2-7
clone_size: -
cdr3_aa: CASRIQGRREQYF
cdr3_nt: TGTGCCAGCAGAATACAGGGGAGGAGGGAGCAGTACTTC

v_call: TRBV3-1/TRBV3-2
d_call: -
j_call: TRBJ1-6
clone_size: few
cdr3_aa: CASSQGQRNSPLHF
cdr3_nt: TGTGCCAGCAGCCAAGGACAGAGGAATTCACCCCTCCACTTT

v_call: TRBV5-1
d_call: TRBD1
j_call: TRBJ2-5
clone_size: few
cdr3_aa: CASSTRQGRRETQYF
cdr3_nt: TGCGCCAGCAGCACCCGACAGGGAAGGAGAGAGACCCAGTACTTC

v_call: TRBV5-6
d_call: -
j_call: TRBJ2-1
clone_size: -
cdr3_aa: CASSLMIMLRGDEQFF
cdr3_nt: TGTGCCAGCAGCTTGATGATCATGCTACGCGGCGATGAGCAGTTCTTC

v_call: TRBV6-6
d_call: TRBD1
j_call: TRBJ1-1
clone_size: -
cdr3_aa: CASRIQGPLEAFF
cdr3_nt: TGTGCCAGCAGGATACAGGGGCCTCTCGAAGCTTTCTTT

v_call: TRBV7-3
d_call: -
j_call: TRBJ2-2
clone_size: once
cdr3_aa: CANPARGRGTGELFF
cdr3_nt: TGTGCCAACCCTGCCCGTGGGCGCGGGACCGGGGAGCTGTTTTTT

v_call: TRBV6-6
d_call: TRBD1
j_call: TRBJ1-3
clone_size: -
cdr3_aa: CASSYEGAAGNTIYF
cdr3_nt: TGTGCCAGCAGTTACGAGGGGGCGGCTGGAAACACCATATATTTT

v_call: TRBV3-1/TRBV3-2
d_call: TRBD1
j_call: TRBJ2-3
clone_size: -
cdr3_aa: CASSQERGGWTDTQYF
cdr3_nt: TGTGCCAGCAGCCAAGAACGAGGGGGCTGGACAGATACGCAGTATTTT